One sample yielded the 28 T cell receptor beta chains listed below, sequenced in a study of blood T cell repertoires in COVID-19. TCRdb keeps only in-frame clones here, not all; method: immunoSEQ multiplex PCR. The sample holds more than 300,000 clones, 88% seen once. The source material was PBMCs or T cells enriched from blood (not recorded which). The receptors originated from a woman between 18 and 29 years old who had recovered from COVID-19.

This chain connects TRBV5-1 to TRBJ1-2, with 8 nucleotides matching TRBD1. The CDR3 is 14 residues long. The V and J ends lost 4 bases and 0 bases, in that order; junction bases with no gene match: 2. Germline V gives CDR1 SGHRS, CDR2 YFSETQ. The CDR3 spells CASSEGQANYGYTF. The CDR3 region has the DNA TGCGCCAGCAGCGAGGGACAGGCTAACTATGGCTACACCTTC. Variable domain in full (rest from reference TRBV5-1 and TRBJ1-2): KAGVTQTPRYLIKTRGQQVTLSCSPISGHRSVSWYQQTPGQGLQFLFEYFSETQRNKGNFPGRFSGRQFSNSRSEMNVSTLELGDSALYLCASSEGQANYGYTFGSGTRLTVV.

The chain combines TRBV3-1 (or the pseudogene TRBV3-2) with TRBJ1-6, with 8 bases identical to TRBD1. Germline V CDR1 and CDR2: LGHDT, YNNKEL (reference sequence). The V gene end was trimmed by 3 bases and the J gene end by 9 bases; junction bases not matched to a gene: 10. The CDR3 totals 16 residues. This CDR3 is CASSHPPGQVLSPLHF. CDR3 nucleotide sequence: TGTGCCAGCAGCCATCCCCCGGGACAGGTCCTTTCACCCCTCCACTTT.

The chain uses TRBV4-1 and TRBJ1-2; TRBD1 matches at 7 bases. J lost 3 bases, V lost 0 bases, and 7 bases had no gene match. The CDR3 runs 16 residues. CDR1 MGHRA and CDR2 YSYEKL come from the germline V gene. CDR3 protein: CASSQDPQGYYYGYTF. The CDR3 nucleotides read TGCGCCAGCAGCCAAGATCCACAGGGGTATTACTATGGCTACACCTTC.

On this clone itself: Other DNA sequences within the sample encode an identical CDR3. The rearrangement joins TRBV19 to TRBJ1-1; possibly TRBD1 for D (5 bases). The CDR3 runs to 13 residues. CDR1 is LNHDA and CDR2 is SQIVND in the germline V gene (reference sequence). V shed 1 base and J shed 5 bases, with 8 bases lying between them. CDR3 nucleotides: TGTGCCAGTAGTATAGCGGGGGGGACTGAAGCTTTCTTT. Translation: CASSIAGGTEAFF.

CDR3 nucleotides: TGTGCCAGCTCACCCTCAGTCGTCAACGGGGAGCTGTTTTTT. It specifies CASSPSVVNGELFF. The chain has TRBV18 and TRBJ2-2; D ambiguous. V was trimmed by 3 bases and J by 7 bases, leaving 12 bases between them. CDR1 is KGHSH and CDR2 is LQKENI in the germline V gene. There are 14 residues in the CDR3.

This chain uses TRBV9 with TRBJ2-1, with a possible D match to TRBD1 (7 bases). Germline-derived CDR1 and CDR2 are SGDLS and YYNGEE. V lost 4 bases and J lost 5, with 16 bases in between. The CDR3 consists of 15 residues. The CDR3 loop reads CASSPPRGDDNEQFF. DNA for the CDR3: TGTGCCAGCAGCCCCCCCAGGGGGGACGACAATGAGCAGTTCTTC. The whole variable domain, filled in from reference TRBV9 and TRBJ2-1, reads DSGVTQTPKHLITATGQRVTLRCSPRSGDLSVYWYQQSLDQGLQFLIQYYNGEERAKGNILERFSAQQFPDLHSELNLSSLELGDSALYFCASSPPRGDDNEQFFGPGTRLTVL.

The chain recombines TRBV6-1 with TRBJ2-7; TRBD1 might be the D (6 bases). V lost 1 base and J 2 bases, leaving 9 bases between the germline ends. CDR1 is MNHNS, CDR2 SASEGT, per germline. This CDR3 contains 14 residues. The CDR3 coding sequence is TGTGCCAGCAGTGAAGGCTGGGGGCCCTACGAGCAGTACTTC. This gives the protein CASSEGWGPYEQYF.

V usage is TRBV7-9 and J usage is TRBJ1-4; 7 bases agree with TRBD1. CDR3 size: 15 residues. The V and J ends lost 3 bases and 8 bases, in that order; junction bases with no gene match: 9. Germline V gene data show CDR1 as SEHNR and CDR2 as FQNEAQ (reference sequence). CDR3 DNA: TGTGCCAGCAGCTTTCCAGGGGCCAGGGGGGAAAAACTGTTTTTT. It specifies CASSFPGARGEKLFF.

The rearrangement links TRBV10-3 to TRBJ2-1, with D possibly TRBD1 on 7 matching bases. V lost 0 bases and J lost 6, with 30 bases in between. CDR3 length: 21 residues. Per the germline V gene, CDR1 is ENHRY and CDR2 is SYGVKD. CDR3 protein: CAISESLQGGSPNGDFNEQFF. The DNA of the CDR3 is TGTGCCATCAGTGAGTCTCTGCAGGGGGGCTCCCCTAATGGGGATTTCAATGAGCAGTTCTTC.

The rearrangement links TRBV7-9 to TRBJ1-2; the D is unclear. Per the germline V gene, CDR1 is SEHNR and CDR2 is FQNEAQ (reference sequence). This CDR3 region has 14 residues. V dropped 4 bases and J dropped 0 bases, with 9 bases sitting between them. This CDR3 is CASSSSNSNYGYTF. The CDR3 DNA is TGTGCCAGCAGCTCCTCAAACTCTAACTATGGCTACACCTTC.

This clone was recorded once. The chain combines TRBV7-9 with TRBJ1-1; D not certain. CDR1 SEHNR and CDR2 FQNEAQ come from the germline V gene (reference sequence). This CDR3 region has 15 residues. The V end lost 4 bases, the J end lost 1 base, and 13 bases lay between the germline ends. The CDR3 sequence: CASSSNRRSNTEAFF. CDR3 bases: TGTGCCAGCAGCTCTAATCGCAGGTCGAACACTGAAGCTTTCTTT.

The chain is built from TRBV4-1 and TRBJ2-3; D ambiguous. Germline loops: CDR1 MGHRA, CDR2 YSYEKL. The CDR3 totals 15 residues. Trimming removed 4 bases at V and 2 bases at J, with 13 bases between. The chain's CDR3 is CASSLFSSSTDTQYF. DNA of the CDR3: TGCGCCAGCAGCCTCTTCAGTTCCTCCACAGATACGCAGTATTTT.

The chain uses TRBV24-1 and TRBJ1-1; D may be TRBD1 (5 bases). The CDR3 length is 13 residues. The V end was cut by 3 bases, the J end by 5 bases, with 9 bases between. Germline V CDR1 and CDR2: KGHDR, SFDVKD. The CDR3 nucleotides read TGTGCCACCAGTGATGGATCAGGGACTGAAGCTTTCTTT. Translated: CATSDGSGTEAFF.

The V call is TRBV6-1, the J call TRBJ1-5; 9 nucleotides align to TRBD1. Per germline, CDR1 MNHNS and CDR2 SASEGT. The CDR3 sequence is 14 residues long. V dropped 3 bases and J dropped 6; count of bases not matched to a gene: 3. The chain's CDR3 is CASSETDRGQPQHF. The CDR3 bases are TGTGCCAGCAGTGAGACGGACAGGGGTCAGCCCCAGCATTTT.

The chain combines TRBV19 with TRBJ1-5; 9 bases are shared with TRBD1. There are 16 residues in the CDR3. Germline CDR1 and CDR2: LNHDA and SQIVND (reference sequence). Trimming removed 4 bases from V and 4 bases from J; junction bases left unmatched: 8. The CDR3 coding sequence is TGTGCCAGTAGTACGGCGGGGACAGGGATAAATCAGCCCCAGCATTTT. Its translation: CASSTAGTGINQPQHF.

CDR3 sequence: CASSDSAGAYNEQFF. CDR3 coding DNA: TGTGCCAGCAGTGACTCAGCAGGGGCCTACAATGAGCAGTTCTTC. J is TRBJ2-1 and V is TRBV6-4; TRBD1 is a possible D gene (6 bases). Trimming cost V 0 bases and J 2 bases, with 8 bases left between them. Germline V gene data show CDR1 as MRHNA and CDR2 as SNTAGT. This CDR3 is 15 amino acids long.

This clone showed up just a few times. The chain has TRBV19 and TRBJ1-1; D is ambiguous. Germline assignment: CDR1 LNHDA and CDR2 SQIVND (reference sequence). V was shortened by 4 bases and J by 5 bases, with 5 bases between the two germline ends. The CDR3 has 11 amino acids. Here the CDR3 reads CASSTSTEAFF. DNA for the CDR3: TGTGCCAGTAGTACGTCGACTGAAGCTTTCTTT.

This chain connects TRBV7-9 to TRBJ2-4; D not certain. Germline CDR1 is SEHNR and CDR2 is FQNEAQ (reference sequence). This CDR3 comprises 15 residues. Trimming removed 0 bases at V and 0 bases at J, with 6 bases between. For the CDR3, the DNA is TGTGCCAGCAGCTTAGCTGCCGGAGCCAAAAACATTCAGTACTTC. Translated, it gives CASSLAAGAKNIQYF. Looking up the rest from reference TRBV7-9 and TRBJ2-4 gives the full variable domain: DTGVSQNPRHKITKRGQNVTFRCDPISEHNRLYWYRQTLGQGPEFLTYFQNEAQLEKSRLLSDRFSAERPKGSFSTLEIQRTEQGDSAMYLCASSLAAGAKNIQYFGAGTRLSVL.

The rearrangement joins TRBV7-6 to TRBJ1-3, with 9 bases matching TRBD1. This CDR3 contains 15 residues. Germline assignment: CDR1 SGHVS and CDR2 FNYEAQ. The junction had 1 base not matched to a gene; V was cut back by 1 base and J by 3 bases. CDR3 nucleotide sequence: TGTGCCAGCAGCTTAGAGGACAGGGGTGGAAACACCATATATTTT. Its protein is CASSLEDRGGNTIYF.

The chain has TRBV7-8 and TRBJ2-1, with TRBD1 matching over 9 bases. Trimming took 5 bases from V and 3 from J; bases not matched to a gene: 8. Germline V gene sequence: CDR1 SGHVS, CDR2 FQNEAQ. This CDR3 has 16 amino acids. DNA for the CDR3: TGTGCCAGCAGCACATCGGACAGGGGCGGCTACAATGAGCAGTTCTTC. It yields the protein CASSTSDRGGYNEQFF. The full variable domain, in which reference TRBV7-8 and TRBJ2-1 provide the parts outside the CDR3, is GAGVSQSPRYKVAKRGQDVALRCDPISGHVSLFWYQQALGQGPEFLTYFQNEAQLDKSGLPSDRFFAERPEGSVSTLKIQRTQQEDSAVYLCASSTSDRGGYNEQFFGPGTRLTVL.

This chain's CDR3 is CAWSPGQYNEKLFF. CDR3 sequence (DNA): TGTGCCTGGAGTCCGGGACAGTATAATGAAAAACTGTTTTTT. The rearrangement joins TRBV30 to TRBJ1-4; TRBD1 aligns across 7 bases. The CDR3 contains 14 residues. V was clipped by 2 bases and J by 4 bases; unmatched bases: 4. The germline V gene encodes CDR1 GTSNPN and CDR2 SVGIG (reference sequence). Full variable domain (rest looked up from reference TRBV30 and TRBJ1-4): SQTIHQWPATLVQPVGSPLSLECTVEGTSNPNLYWYRQAAGRGLQLLFYSVGIGQISSEVPQNLSASRPQDRQFILSSKKLLLSDSGFYLCAWSPGQYNEKLFFGSGTQLSVL.

The rearrangement uses TRBV2 and TRBJ2-7; D is possibly TRBD2 (5 bases). V lost 0 bases, J lost 4 bases, and 31 bases lay in between. Germline assignment: CDR1 SNHLY and CDR2 FYNNEI. This CDR3 has 21 amino acids. The DNA for the CDR3 is TGTGCCAGCAGTGAAGCGCTTCGGTCGAGGGAAACGGGAAGGATGCAGTACGAGCAGTACTTC. The encoded protein is CASSEALRSRETGRMQYEQYF.

The genes are TRBV9 and TRBJ2-2, with 9 nucleotides matching TRBD2. Germline V gene lookup returns CDR1 SGDLS and CDR2 YYNGEE. Losses at the gene ends were 0 bases for V and 7 bases for J; bases not matched to a gene: 7. This CDR3 region has 16 residues. The chain's CDR3 is CASSVALAGSDGELFF. As DNA, the CDR3 is TGTGCCAGCAGCGTAGCCCTAGCGGGGAGTGACGGGGAGCTGTTTTTT.

This chain connects TRBV6-2 or TRBV6-3 to TRBJ1-5; TRBD1 agrees at 9 bases. Germline values: CDR1 MNHEY, CDR2 SVGEGT. CDR3 length: 15 residues. With V trimmed by 4 bases and J by 4 bases, 5 bases remained unmatched. The CDR3 sequence is CASSWDRERNQPQHF. The CDR3 nucleotides are TGTGCCAGCAGTTGGGACAGGGAAAGGAATCAGCCCCAGCATTTT.

In this sample, this clone turned up a few times. The V call is TRBV10-3, the J call TRBJ2-2; 10 bases are a match to TRBD2. After removal of 3 bases from V and 5 bases from J, the junction contained 3 bases not matched to a gene. The V gene's germline CDR1 is ENHRY and CDR2 SYGVKD. This CDR3 spans 15 amino acids. The CDR3 region is CAISETSGVTGELFF. The CDR3 DNA follows: TGTGCCATCAGTGAAACTAGCGGGGTAACCGGGGAGCTGTTTTTT.

This clone was recorded only once. This chain joins TRBV7-9 and TRBJ1-6; 8 nucleotides align to TRBD1. The CDR3 length is 15 residues. Germline V gives CDR1 SEHNR, CDR2 FQNEAQ (reference sequence). J was trimmed by 7 bases and V by 5 bases; bases with no gene match: 7. CDR3 in amino acids: CASSPDRVGNSPLHF. As DNA, the CDR3 is TGTGCCAGCAGCCCGGACAGGGTGGGCAATTCACCCCTCCACTTT.

The J gene is TRBJ1-1, the V gene TRBV9; possible D gene TRBD1, 6 bases. V was clipped by 4 bases and J by 4 bases, with 17 bases between them. CDR1 is SGDLS and CDR2 is YYNGEE in the germline V gene. The CDR3 sequence is 15 residues long. This chain's CDR3 is CASSKWDTRVTEAFF. The CDR3 DNA is TGTGCCAGCAGCAAGTGGGACACTAGAGTCACTGAAGCTTTCTTT.

As regards this clone: Other DNA sequences in this sample translate to the same CDR3. This chain uses TRBV6-5 with TRBJ2-7, with 10 bases aligning to TRBD1. There are 13 residues in the CDR3. With V trimmed by 6 bases and J by 4 bases, 3 bases remained unmatched. CDR1 and CDR2 from the germline V gene are MNHEY and SVGAGI. As DNA, the CDR3 is TGTGCCAGCAGCCGGGACAGGGGATACGAGCAGTACTTC. Its protein is CASSRDRGYEQYF.